The subject of this entry is one T cell receptor beta chain. Its antigen remains unknown. The source of the sample is a study of cytomegalovirus exposure and HLA in healthy donors. Whole-study findings and limits: According to an earlier analysis, most TCR beta V segments yielded productive rearrangements about 90% or about 30% of the time. The study put 150 to 200 TCR beta chains on its list as cytomegalovirus-associated. Clonal expansion was found to be greater in HLA-associated TCR beta chains than in equally common others in a later analysis.

In the PCR, 60 Vbeta and 13 Jbeta primers were used. The assay was immunoSEQ multiplex PCR, and TCRdb's table has in-frame clones only and misses some. The repertoire holds around 110,000 clones, with around four fifths as singletons. V lost 6 bases to trimming and J lost 7 bases, with 13 bases between them. The CDR3 sequence is 13 residues long. Per germline, CDR1 MDHEN and CDR2 SYDVKM. Whereas donors were nominally healthy upon sampling, unrecorded immune exposures were probable. The chain couples TRBV28 to TRBJ2-1, with D perhaps matching TRBD2 (5 bases). The clonotype originates from a man aged 45 to 65 in good health and CMV-seronegative. Sequenced input: PBMCs. The CDR3 DNA sequence: TGTGCCAGCAGACGTCGGGGTAGGAATGAGCAGTTCTTC. Amino acid sequence: CASRRRGRNEQFF.